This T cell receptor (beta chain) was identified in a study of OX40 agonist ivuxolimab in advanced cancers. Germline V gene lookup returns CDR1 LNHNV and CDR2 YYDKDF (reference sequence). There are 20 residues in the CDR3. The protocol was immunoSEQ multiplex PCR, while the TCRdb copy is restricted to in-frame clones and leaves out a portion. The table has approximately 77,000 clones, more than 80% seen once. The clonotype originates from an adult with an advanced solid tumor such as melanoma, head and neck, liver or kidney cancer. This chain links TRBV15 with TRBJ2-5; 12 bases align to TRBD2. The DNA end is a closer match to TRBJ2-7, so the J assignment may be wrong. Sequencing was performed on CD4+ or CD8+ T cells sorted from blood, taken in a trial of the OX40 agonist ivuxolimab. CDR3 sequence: CATSRDSSLAGGGSSYEQYF. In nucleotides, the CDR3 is TGTGCCACCAGCAGAGATTCTTCACTAGCGGGAGGCGGTAGCTCCTACGAGCAGTACTTC.